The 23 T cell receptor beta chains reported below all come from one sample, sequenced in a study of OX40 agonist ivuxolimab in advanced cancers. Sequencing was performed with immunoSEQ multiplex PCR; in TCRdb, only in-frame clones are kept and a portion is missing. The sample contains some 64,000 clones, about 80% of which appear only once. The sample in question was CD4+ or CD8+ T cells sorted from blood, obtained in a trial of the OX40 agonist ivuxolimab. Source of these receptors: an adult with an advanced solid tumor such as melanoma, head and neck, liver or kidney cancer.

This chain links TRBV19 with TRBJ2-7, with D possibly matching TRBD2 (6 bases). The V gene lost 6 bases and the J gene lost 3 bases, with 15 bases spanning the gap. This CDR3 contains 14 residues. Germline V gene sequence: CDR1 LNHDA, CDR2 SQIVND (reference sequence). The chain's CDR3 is CASSRMGLGYEQYF. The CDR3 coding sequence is TGTGCCAGTAGCCGAATGGGACTCGGCTACGAGCAGTACTTC.

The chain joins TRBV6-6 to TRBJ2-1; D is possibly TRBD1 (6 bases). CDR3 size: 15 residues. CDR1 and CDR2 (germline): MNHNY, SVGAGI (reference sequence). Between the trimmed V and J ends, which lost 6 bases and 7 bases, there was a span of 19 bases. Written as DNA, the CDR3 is TGTGCCAGCAGGCCCCCCCAGGGGCGGACGAATGAGCAGTTCTTC. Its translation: CASRPPQGRTNEQFF.

The CDR3 DNA reads TGTGCCAGCCGAGCGGGAGATACGCAGTATTTT. Amino acid sequence: CASRAGDTQYF. J is TRBJ2-3 and V is TRBV2; maybe TRBD2 (6 bases). CDR3 length: 11 residues. The V end was cut by 8 bases, the J end by 5 bases, with 8 bases between. From germline, CDR1 is SNHLY and CDR2 FYNNEI.

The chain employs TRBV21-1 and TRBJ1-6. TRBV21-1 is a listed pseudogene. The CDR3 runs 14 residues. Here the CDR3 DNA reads TGTGCCAGCAGCAAGGAAAAGAGGAATTCACCCCTCCACTTT. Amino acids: CASSKEKRNSPLHF.

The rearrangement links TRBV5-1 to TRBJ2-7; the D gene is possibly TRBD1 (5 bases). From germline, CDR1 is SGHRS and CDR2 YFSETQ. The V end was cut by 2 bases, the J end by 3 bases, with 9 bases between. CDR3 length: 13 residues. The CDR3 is CASSFGHSYEQYF. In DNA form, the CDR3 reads TGCGCCAGCAGCTTCGGACACAGCTACGAGCAGTACTTC.

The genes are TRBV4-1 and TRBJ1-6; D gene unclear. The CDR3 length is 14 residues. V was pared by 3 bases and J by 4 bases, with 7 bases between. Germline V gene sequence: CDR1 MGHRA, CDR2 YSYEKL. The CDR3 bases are TGCGCCAGCAGCCAGGAAGGGTATAATTCACCCCTCCACTTT. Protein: CASSQEGYNSPLHF.

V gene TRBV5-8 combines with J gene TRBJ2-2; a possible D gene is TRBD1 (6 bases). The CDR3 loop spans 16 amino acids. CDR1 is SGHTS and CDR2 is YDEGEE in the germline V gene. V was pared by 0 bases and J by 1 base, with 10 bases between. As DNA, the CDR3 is TGTGCCAGCAGCTTGGCTGGACAGAAGAACACCGGGGAGCTGTTTTTT. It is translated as CASSLAGQKNTGELFF. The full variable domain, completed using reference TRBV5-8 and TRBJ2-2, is EAGVTQSPTHLIKTRGQQATLRCSPISGHTSVYWYQQALGLGLQFLLWYDEGEERNRGNFPPRFSGRQFPNYSSELNVNALELEDSALYLCASSLAGQKNTGELFFGEGSRLTVL.

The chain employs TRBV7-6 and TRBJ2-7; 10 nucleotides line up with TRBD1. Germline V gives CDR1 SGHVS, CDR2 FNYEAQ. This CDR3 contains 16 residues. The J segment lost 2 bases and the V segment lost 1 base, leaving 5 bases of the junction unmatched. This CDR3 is CASSLGWDRGAYEQYF. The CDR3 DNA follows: TGTGCCAGCAGCTTAGGGTGGGACAGGGGTGCCTACGAGCAGTACTTC.

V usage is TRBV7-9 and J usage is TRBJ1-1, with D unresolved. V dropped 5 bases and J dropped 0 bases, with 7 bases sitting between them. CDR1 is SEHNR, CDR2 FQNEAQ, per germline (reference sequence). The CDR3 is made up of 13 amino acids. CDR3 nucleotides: TGTGCCAGCAGCACCAATATGAACACTGAAGCTTTCTTT. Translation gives CASSTNMNTEAFF.

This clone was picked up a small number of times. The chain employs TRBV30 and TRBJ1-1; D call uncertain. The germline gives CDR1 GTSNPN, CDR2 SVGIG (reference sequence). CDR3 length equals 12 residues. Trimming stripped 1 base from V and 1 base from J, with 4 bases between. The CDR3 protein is CAWSDGNTEAFF. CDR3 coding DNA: TGTGCCTGGAGTGACGGGAACACTGAAGCTTTCTTT. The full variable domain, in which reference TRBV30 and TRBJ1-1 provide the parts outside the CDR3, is SQTIHQWPATLVQPVGSPLSLECTVEGTSNPNLYWYRQAAGRGLQLLFYSVGIGQISSEVPQNLSASRPQDRQFILSSKKLLLSDSGFYLCAWSDGNTEAFFGQGTRLTVV.

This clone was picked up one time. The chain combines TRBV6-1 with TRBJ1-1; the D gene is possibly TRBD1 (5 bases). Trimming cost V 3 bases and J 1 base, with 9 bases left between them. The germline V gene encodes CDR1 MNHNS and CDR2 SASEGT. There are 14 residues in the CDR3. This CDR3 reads CASSEQGWNTEAFF. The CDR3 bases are TGTGCCAGCAGTGAGCAGGGTTGGAACACTGAAGCTTTCTTT.

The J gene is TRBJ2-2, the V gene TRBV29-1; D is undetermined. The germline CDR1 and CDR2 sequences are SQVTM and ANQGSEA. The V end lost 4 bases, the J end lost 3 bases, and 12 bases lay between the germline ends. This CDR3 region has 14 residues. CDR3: CSVAPGPYTGELFF. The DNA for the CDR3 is TGCAGCGTTGCTCCCGGGCCGTACACCGGGGAGCTGTTTTTT.

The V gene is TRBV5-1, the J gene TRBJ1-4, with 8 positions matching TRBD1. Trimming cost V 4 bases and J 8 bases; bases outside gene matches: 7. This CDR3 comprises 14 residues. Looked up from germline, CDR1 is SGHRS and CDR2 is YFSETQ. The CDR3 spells CASSDQGAQEKLFF. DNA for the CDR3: TGCGCCAGCAGCGACCAGGGGGCGCAGGAAAAACTGTTTTTT.

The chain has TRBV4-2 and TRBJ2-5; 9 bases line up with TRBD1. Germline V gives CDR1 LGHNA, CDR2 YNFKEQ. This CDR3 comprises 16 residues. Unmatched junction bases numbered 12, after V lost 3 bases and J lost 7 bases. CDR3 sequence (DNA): TGTGCCAGCAGCCAGGAACTACAGGGGGCGCGGGCGACCCAGTACTTC. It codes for CASSQELQGARATQYF.

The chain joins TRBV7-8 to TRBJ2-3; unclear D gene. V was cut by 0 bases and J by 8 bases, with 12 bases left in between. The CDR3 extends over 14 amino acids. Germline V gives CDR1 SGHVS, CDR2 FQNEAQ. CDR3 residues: CASSLAVPQSTQYF. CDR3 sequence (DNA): TGTGCCAGCAGCTTAGCCGTCCCTCAAAGTACGCAGTATTTT.

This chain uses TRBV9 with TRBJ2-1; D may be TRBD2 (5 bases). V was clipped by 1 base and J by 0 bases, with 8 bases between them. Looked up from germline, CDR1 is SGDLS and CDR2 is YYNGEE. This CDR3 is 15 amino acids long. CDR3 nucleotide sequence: TGTGCCAGCAGCGTATGGGGAGACTCCTACAATGAGCAGTTCTTC. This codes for CASSVWGDSYNEQFF.

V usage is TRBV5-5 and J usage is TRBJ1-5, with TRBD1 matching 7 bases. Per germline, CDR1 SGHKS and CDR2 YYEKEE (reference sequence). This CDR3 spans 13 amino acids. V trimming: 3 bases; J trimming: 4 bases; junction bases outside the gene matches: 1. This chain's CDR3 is CASSSQGNQPQHF. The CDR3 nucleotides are TGTGCCAGCAGCTCACAGGGGAATCAGCCCCAGCATTTT.

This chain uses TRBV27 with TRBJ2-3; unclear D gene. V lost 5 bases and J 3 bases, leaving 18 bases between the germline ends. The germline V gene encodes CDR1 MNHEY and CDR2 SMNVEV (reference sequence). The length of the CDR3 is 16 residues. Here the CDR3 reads CASSSFARPATDTQYF. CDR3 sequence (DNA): TGTGCCAGCAGTAGCTTTGCCCGCCCTGCAACAGATACGCAGTATTTT.

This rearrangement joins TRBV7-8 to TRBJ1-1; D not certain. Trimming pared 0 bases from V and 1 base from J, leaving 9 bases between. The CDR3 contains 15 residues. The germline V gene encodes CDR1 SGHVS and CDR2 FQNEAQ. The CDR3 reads CASSLARVTNTEAFF. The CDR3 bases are TGTGCCAGCAGCTTAGCGCGGGTTACGAACACTGAAGCTTTCTTT.

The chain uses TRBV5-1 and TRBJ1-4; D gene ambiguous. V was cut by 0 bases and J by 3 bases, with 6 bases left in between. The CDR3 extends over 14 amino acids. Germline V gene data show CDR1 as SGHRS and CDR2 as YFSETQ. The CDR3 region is CASSLGRPNEKLFF. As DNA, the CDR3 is TGCGCCAGCAGCTTGGGACGGCCTAATGAAAAACTGTTTTTT.

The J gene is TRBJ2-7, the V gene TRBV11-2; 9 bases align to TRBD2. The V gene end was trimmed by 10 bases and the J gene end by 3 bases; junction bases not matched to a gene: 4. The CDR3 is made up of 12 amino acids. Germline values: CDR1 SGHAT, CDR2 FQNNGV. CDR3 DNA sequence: TGTGCCACCTCTAGCGGGATCTACGAGCAGTACTTC. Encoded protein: CATSSGIYEQYF.

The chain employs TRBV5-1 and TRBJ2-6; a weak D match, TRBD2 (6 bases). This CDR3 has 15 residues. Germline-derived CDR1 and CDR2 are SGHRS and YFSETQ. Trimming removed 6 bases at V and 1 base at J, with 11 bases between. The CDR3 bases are TGCGCCAGCACCCTGGGGGGTTCTGGGGCCAACGTCCTGACTTTC. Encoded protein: CASTLGGSGANVLTF.

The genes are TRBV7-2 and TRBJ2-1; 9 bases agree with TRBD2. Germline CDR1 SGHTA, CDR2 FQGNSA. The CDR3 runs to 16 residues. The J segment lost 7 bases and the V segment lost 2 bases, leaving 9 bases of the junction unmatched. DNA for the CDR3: TGTGCCAGCAGCTTAAGAGGGCGGGGGGGCCAGAATGAGCAGTTCTTC. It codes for CASSLRGRGGQNEQFF.